A selection of T cell receptor beta chains follows, all from one sample in a study of cytotoxic CD8 clonotypes in ibrutinib-treated CLL. Clones were sequenced by immunoSEQ multiplex PCR, and TCRdb holds only the in-frame ones, with some missing. The sample has about 180,000 clones, roughly four fifths seen once. The sample here was PBMCs, taken after 24 months of ibrutinib treatment. The receptors originated from a human donor with chronic lymphocytic leukemia. Each CDR3 is given with its conserved first and last residue. A row's size may be missing; if present it is once, few, many or a size class.

clone_size	v_call	cdr3_length	j_call	cdr3_aa
NA	TRBV11-2	14	TRBJ2-7	CASSFGSGAYEQYF
NA	TRBV6-5	15	TRBJ2-2	CASRLSGRGVGELFF
NA	TRBV19	11	TRBJ1-1	CASSIGTEAFF
NA	TRBV6-5	15	TRBJ2-2	CASREPGQRTGELFF
NA	TRBV4-2	16	TRBJ2-3	CASSQEGREATDTQYF
NA	TRBV28	12	TRBJ2-1	CASRLAVYEQFF
few	TRBV25-1	13	TRBJ2-5	CASSDWQVETQYF
NA	TRBV5-1	15	TRBJ2-6	CASRPNLSGANVLTF
NA	TRBV30	15	TRBJ1-5	CAWSVRGQGGQPQHF
NA	TRBV20-1	11	TRBJ2-7	CSARLHREQYF
NA	TRBV5-6	16	TRBJ2-5	CASSRNRGLLQETQYF
few	TRBV18	15	TRBJ1-1	CASSPVLQGNTEAFF
NA	TRBV5-4	15	TRBJ1-1	CASSWGGVEVTEAFF
NA	TRBV6-5	14	TRBJ2-7	CASRRRDGSYEQYF
NA	TRBV5-1	16	TRBJ2-2	CASSWGTSGTGGELFF
NA	TRBV7-3	14	TRBJ1-1	CASRKTGGNSEAFF
NA	TRBV30	16	TRBJ1-1	CAWRVWGERREAEAFF
NA	TRBV30	13	TRBJ2-1	CAWNLGGAYEQFF
once	TRBV5-1	17	TRBJ2-3	CASSPRRGGLVTDTQYF
NA	TRBV5-1	12	TRBJ1-1	CASRMTNTEAFF
NA	TRBV19	11	TRBJ1-2	CASRSGQGYTF
NA	TRBV10-3	16	TRBJ1-2	CAISESSIVGRDGYTF
NA	TRBV27	15	TRBJ2-2	CASQPTMTNTGELFF
NA	TRBV2	16	TRBJ2-1	CASSEALGRVNNEQFF
NA	TRBV19	15	TRBJ2-6	CASSTGLGGANVLTF
NA	TRBV28	13	TRBJ2-5	CASSLGSLETQYF
once	TRBV18	11	TRBJ2-1	CASRLVNEQFF
once	TRBV19	17	TRBJ2-3	CASSKRTSGDGRDTQYF
NA	TRBV6-5	13	TRBJ1-1	CASSSVLGTEAFF
few	TRBV18	19	TRBJ1-3	CASSPTPGDLRLGGNTIYF
NA	TRBV6-6	13	TRBJ1-5	CASRNRGNQPQHF
NA	TRBV4-1	14	TRBJ2-3	CASSPTRDRGTQYF
once	TRBV27	13	TRBJ2-7	CASSPTLAGVEYF
NA	TRBV18	14	TRBJ2-3	CASSPPVRTDTQYF
NA	TRBV27	14	TRBJ2-3	CASSIRDSTDTQYF
NA	TRBV5-8	12	TRBJ1-5	CAGKQGNQPQHF
NA	TRBV5-8	13	TRBJ1-1	CASTIWGAGEAFF
NA	TRBV7-2	17	TRBJ2-3	CASSLGPPAGGEDTQYF
NA	TRBV14	17	TRBJ1-1	CASSPRLGFVVNTEAFF
NA	TRBV27	15	TRBJ2-7	CASTLLAGGSYEQYF
NA	TRBV28	16	TRBJ2-2	CASSWPGTGFTGELFF
NA	TRBV19	13	TRBJ1-1	CASTFAGWTEAFF
few	TRBV7-2	17	TRBJ1-3	CASSLDPHRTGGSTIYF